This TCR beta chain was recovered during a study of cytomegalovirus exposure and HLA in healthy donors (dated by TCRdb to 2015 to 2018). For context, the study as a whole: In an earlier analysis of 587 of the donors, about 270 Gb of sequence data and approximately 100 million unique TCR beta sequences from 150 million to 200 million T cells were reported. In a later analysis, previously published TCR beta repertoires from more than 500 donors were re-analyzed and high-resolution HLA genotyping was added so that TCR occurrence patterns could be studied. The aim of the study was to test whether cataloging public T cell receptors could identify signatures of past pathogen exposure. Among 398 genotyped donors of the cohort, an average of roughly 230,000 unique TCR beta nucleotide sequences was sequenced per donor, of which about 18% were non-productive. Because of strong linkage in the cohort, roughly five DR-DQ haplotypes were treated as single units for association and clustering. To predict cytomegalovirus infection status, the study brought together high-throughput TCR immunosequencing, statistical association of individual TCRs with disease status, and machine learning. HLA typing included class I and class II loci at four-digit resolution. Donor age, sex, ethnicity and CMV serostatus were compiled alongside the repertoire data. Approximately 310 gigabases of sequencing data and around 80 million unique TCR sequences made up an early release that covered fewer than 650 HLA-typed donors. The later analysis used no new phenotypic data to find candidate immune exposures, relying instead on TCR beta sequences and their occurrence across donors. In a later genetic analysis, genome-wide SNP genotypes for about three fifths of the roughly 670 donors were used, and that subset was treated as a discovery cohort. Using immunosequencing, the study profiled T cell repertoires from about 610 subjects and related those repertoires to cytomegalovirus serostatus. The genetic ancestry cluster associated with self-reported Caucasian donors included roughly four fifths of the approximately 410 genotyped donors. Along with the approximately 650-subject first cohort, a separate validation cohort of over 90 different subjects was used. Typing coverage differed by locus: A, B, C, DRB1 and DQB1 were typed in roughly 620-630 donors, DQA1 in 522, DPA1 in some 600, and DPB1 in roughly 470. An earlier analysis of 500 to 750 of the donors applied high-throughput TCR beta sequencing to assess whether each TCR beta V gene segment acted as functional or pseudogenic. All discovery cohort repertoires had been generated using a single sequencing platform. Summary of the overall study and its limitations: This cohort had only TCR beta chains sequenced, and the lack of alpha or paired-chain data limited which features could be detected. The study listed 150 to 200 TCR beta chains as associated with cytomegalovirus. Most CMV-associated TCR beta chains appeared to be HLA-restricted in a later analysis, and the HLA associations seemed to be driven largely by CMV exposure. When HLA alleles, especially DR and DQ, strongly co-occurred, TCR associations were difficult to assign to individual alleles. Sequencing depth was assumed to be roughly uniform across donors in the presence/absence analyses, though that assumption may not hold. Because counts were too low, seventeen rarely observed V segments, including chromosome 9 orphons, were left out of the earlier analysis of 500 to 750 of the donors. A later analysis associated some 17,000 TCR beta sequences with specific HLA alleles at a false discovery rate of 0.05. Most TCR sequences were observed very rarely across donors, whereas some public TCRs were present in many individuals. Broadly in line with IMGT annotations, most TCR beta V segments showed up in productive rearrangements about 87% or about 30% of the time in an earlier analysis of several hundred of the donors. According to a later genetic analysis, donors in an Asian-associated ancestry cluster had fewer N-insertions in productive TCRs than the approximately 630-donor mean. Immune exposure information for the cohort was limited to CMV serostatus. An association between a missense DCLRE1C variant and V-gene and J-gene trimming of TCR beta chains was found in a later genetic analysis and replicated in an independent cohort. The 87-base-pair reads could not distinguish some IMGT-functional V segments, including TRBV6-2 and TRBV6-3, so those segments were excluded. Cytomegalovirus status was reported to be diagnosed by the classifier with high specificity and sensitivity in both the original and validation cohorts. A further reported finding was that TCR beta sequences accurately predicted the HLA-A and HLA-B alleles for most subjects in the first cohort. In vitro tests confirmed that three of the cytomegalovirus-associated TCR beta chains recognize cytomegalovirus antigens. A cluster of highly shared sequence variants was judged likely to represent a technical artifact of the sequencing pipeline. In a later analysis, HLA-associated TCR beta chains were found to be more clonally expanded and to have lower generation probabilities than equally common non-associated chains. In a later analysis, the rate of TCR association differed among HLA loci, with DRB1 alleles having the most associated TCRs and HLA-C alleles having the fewest. It was suggested by the authors that the approach could potentially be generalized to other disease states and immunological phenotypes. Correlated functional status among segregating V segments might reflect linkage disequilibrium, but an unknown experimental factor could not be ruled out. A later analysis reported that several top co-occurrence clusters appeared linked to parvovirus B19, influenza, CMV and Epstein-Barr virus. Because HLA typing was unavailable for some donors at each locus, only the typed subset was used in association tests.

For this clone: The specificity of this receptor is unknown. Within one base of it there is no much larger clone, and no base qualities were kept.

Measured from the cysteine to the phenylalanine, the CDR3 is 15 residues long. Only CDR3 DNA remains: 45 bases, in frame from the first base. Per the germline V gene, LGHNA is the CDR1 and YSLEER is the CDR2. A distance of 16 bases separates the germline ends of V and J, which lose 4 bases and 7 bases respectively. The cohort consisted of 650 to 700 healthy bone marrow donors. All cohort members were sampled while nominally healthy, although unrecorded immune exposures were likely present. The donor tested CMV seropositive, placing the donor among the 289 seropositive members of the cohort. A peripheral blood sample was collected from each donor, and TCR beta sequencing was performed on peripheral blood mononuclear cells. Genomic DNA extraction from the blood cell samples was performed with the Qiagen DNeasy Blood Extraction Kit. The protocol used for the library was the immunoSEQ multiplex PCR assay. For the multiplex PCR, a mixture combining 60 forward primers for TCR Vbeta segments and 13 reverse primers for TCR Jbeta segments was used. A multiplex PCR assay on genomic DNA amplified the CDR3 region of rearranged TCR beta genes. The Illumina HiSeq System was used to sequence the amplified TCR beta libraries as 87-base-pair reads. In the paper's pipeline: A later analysis counted about 76 million unique TCR beta chains across the 600 to 850 repertoires, and some 11 million of these chains were shared by at least two donors. Raw reads were error-corrected and collapsed into unique sequences with a nearest-neighbor algorithm that merged closely related sequences to remove PCR and sequencing errors. Alignment of CDR3 sequences to IMGT reference sequences was used to assign V, D and J gene segments. For a sequence to be retained, at least a six-nucleotide match to both a V gene segment and a J gene segment was required. Rearrangements were called productive when the CDR3 lacked stop codons and stayed in frame with V and J; all others were non-productive. CDR3 was defined according to IMGT convention as the region running from the second conserved V-encoded cysteine to the conserved J-encoded phenylalanine. In an earlier analysis of roughly 610 of the donors, sequences lacking an unambiguous match to a single V gene segment were excluded. In an earlier analysis of approximately 590 of the donors, V segments were called functional above 56.7% productive rearrangements and were called segregating when the between-donor standard deviation exceeded 5%. A statistical classification framework was developed to diagnose cytomegalovirus status using the catalog of TCR beta chain sequences. In a later analysis, TCR nucleotide sequences were compared against IMGT/GENE-DB human TR gene sequences so that V and J genes could be assigned. The TCRdist pipeline was used in a later analysis to assign CDR3 sequences and most-parsimonious VDJ recombination scenarios. In a later analysis, every TCR beta chain was defined by the combination of its CDR3 amino acid sequence and its V-gene family, and reads without a unique V-gene family were dropped. To address suspected cross-contamination and a sequencing artifact, a later analysis removed approximately 600 highly shared, low-generation-probability nucleotide sequences. For each public chain, a later analysis derived a clonal expansion index from normalized ranks of inferred template counts within each repertoire. A later analysis computed generation probabilities with a VDJ recombination model fitted to out-of-frame rearrangements, and checked the results against IGoR. A later analysis scored TCR-TCR, TCR-HLA and TCR-CMV co-occurrence with hypergeometric tests, applying a repertoire-size bias correction to TCR pairs. In a later analysis, false discovery rates were estimated by permuting HLA or CMV assignments 20 times. In a later analysis, co-occurring TCRs were grouped with DBSCAN, and TCRdist sequence similarity was added when clustering was performed within HLA-allele-positive subsets. For co-occurrence clustering, repertoires with fewer than 30,000 or more than 120,000 public chains were excluded, along with several repertoires with anomalous nucleotide sharing. TCRdb retrieved this table from immuneACCESS and kept in-frame rearrangements only. Not all clones are present; in checked studies, unresolved V genes account for under half, and no reason is known for the remainder. That table furnishes V, J and clone size, whereas the DNA furnished D and trimming. This sample holds about 150,000 clones; about four fifths were observed only once. Roughly 7.7% of the sample is taken by the ten largest.

The sequencing sample was made of PBMCs. The sequence is built from TRBV4-3 and TRBJ1-4; the D gene is perhaps TRBD1, on 5 matching bases. The TCR was taken from a man aged 25-40 years in good health and CMV-seropositive. The CDR3 amino acid sequence is: CASSLQAGPGEKLFF. The DNA is TGCGCCAGCAGCCTCCAGGCAGGGCCGGGTGAAAAACTGTTTTTT.